A single sample gave rise to the 9 T cell receptor beta chains below, sequenced in a study of cytomegalovirus exposure and HLA in healthy donors. The PCR contained 60 Vbeta and 13 Jbeta primers. The method was immunoSEQ multiplex PCR; TCRdb's version includes in-frame clones alone and lacks a portion of them. Its clone listing holds around 100,000 clones. The sample was PBMCs. These TCRs come from a man under 40 in good health and CMV-seronegative.

The chain uses TRBV30 and TRBJ2-7; D unclear. Germline V gene lookup returns CDR1 GTSNPN and CDR2 SVGIG (reference sequence). V dropped 5 bases and J dropped 6 bases, with 8 bases sitting between them. This CDR3 region has 10 residues. CDR3 in DNA: TGTGCCTGGGAGCTTTGCGAGCAGTACTTC. Its protein product is CAWELCEQYF. Combining the CDR3 with reference TRBV30 and TRBJ2-7 gives the whole variable domain SQTIHQWPATLVQPVGSPLSLECTVEGTSNPNLYWYRQAAGRGLQLLFYSVGIGQISSEVPQNLSASRPQDRQFILSSKKLLLSDSGFYLCAWELCEQYFGPGTRLTVT.

The chain uses TRBV18 and TRBJ1-2; D perhaps matches TRBD1 (6 bases). Trimming took 2 bases from V and 4 from J, leaving 14 bases between them. In germline, CDR1 is KGHSH, CDR2 LQKENI. This CDR3 spans 15 amino acids. The CDR3 nucleotides are TGTGCCAGCTCACCAGAACAGGGCAATTTCTATGGCTACACCTTC. Translated: CASSPEQGNFYGYTF.

This chain joins TRBV2 and TRBJ2-2, with 12 bases aligning to TRBD2. This CDR3 spans 14 amino acids. The V gene end was trimmed by 5 bases and the J gene end by 6 bases; junction bases not matched to a gene: 1. Germline V CDR1 and CDR2: SNHLY, FYNNEI. CDR3 in DNA: TGTGCCAGCAGTACTAGCGGGGGGTCCGGGGAGCTGTTTTTT. This sequence encodes CASSTSGGSGELFF. Using reference TRBV2 and TRBJ2-2 for the parts outside the CDR3, the full variable domain is EPEVTQTPSHQVTQMGQEVILRCVPISNHLYFYWYRQILGQKVEFLVSFYNNEISEKSEIFDDQFSVERPDGSNFTLKIRSTKLEDSAMYFCASSTSGGSGELFFGEGSRLTVL.

The genes are TRBV7-3 and TRBJ2-1; TRBD2 matches 12 bases. V shed 5 bases, J shed 5 bases, and the junction held 4 bases outside the gene matches. The CDR3 runs 15 residues. CDR1 and CDR2 (germline): SGHTA, FQGTGA. CDR3 DNA: TGTGCCAGCAGCCAGGGACTAGCGGGTAACAATGAGCAGTTCTTC. Protein product: CASSQGLAGNNEQFF.

The V gene is TRBV7-2, the J gene TRBJ2-5; the match to TRBD1 covers 8 bases. The trim removed 3 bases at V and 5 bases at J, leaving 5 bases unmatched. Germline V lookup: CDR1 SGHTA, CDR2 FQGNSA. CDR3 length equals 14 residues. The CDR3 reads CASSFRTGSETQYF. CDR3 DNA: TGTGCCAGCAGCTTTCGGACAGGGTCGGAGACCCAGTACTTC.

This chain uses TRBV29-1 with TRBJ2-1, with D tentatively TRBD1 (6 bases). The CDR3 loop spans 13 amino acids. CDR1 and CDR2 from the germline V gene are SQVTM and ANQGSEA. The V and J ends lost 2 bases and 2 bases respectively, with 7 bases between them. The CDR3 region is CSVERDTYNEQFF. The CDR3 DNA reads TGCAGCGTTGAACGGGACACCTACAATGAGCAGTTCTTC.

The rearrangement links TRBV7-9 to TRBJ2-7, with D perhaps matching TRBD2 (5 bases). V lost 5 bases and J lost 0, with 17 bases in between. The CDR3 runs 16 residues. Germline CDR1 is SEHNR and CDR2 is FQNEAQ (reference sequence). The CDR3 sequence: CASSPKAPGSSYEQYF. As DNA, the CDR3 is TGTGCCAGCAGCCCAAAAGCGCCGGGGAGCTCCTACGAGCAGTACTTC.

This chain joins TRBV4-2 and TRBJ2-3; a possible D gene is TRBD2 (7 bases). CDR1 and CDR2 (germline): LGHNA, YNFKEQ. This CDR3 comprises 16 residues. The V end was cut by 4 bases, the J end by 3 bases, with 17 bases between. The CDR3 DNA is TGTGCCAGCAGCCCCCTAGGGGGGGGCCGTACAGATACGCAGTATTTT. Protein product: CASSPLGGGRTDTQYF.

The CDR3, as DNA: TGTGCCAGCAGTGTTTGGGGAGGACCCTCCTACGAGCAGTACTTC. Translating it yields CASSVWGGPSYEQYF. The genes are TRBV27 and TRBJ2-7; D is possibly TRBD2 (6 bases). CDR3 length: 15 residues. Germline CDR1 reads MNHEY; CDR2 reads SMNVEV (reference sequence). Trimming took 5 bases from V and 0 from J, leaving 14 bases between them.